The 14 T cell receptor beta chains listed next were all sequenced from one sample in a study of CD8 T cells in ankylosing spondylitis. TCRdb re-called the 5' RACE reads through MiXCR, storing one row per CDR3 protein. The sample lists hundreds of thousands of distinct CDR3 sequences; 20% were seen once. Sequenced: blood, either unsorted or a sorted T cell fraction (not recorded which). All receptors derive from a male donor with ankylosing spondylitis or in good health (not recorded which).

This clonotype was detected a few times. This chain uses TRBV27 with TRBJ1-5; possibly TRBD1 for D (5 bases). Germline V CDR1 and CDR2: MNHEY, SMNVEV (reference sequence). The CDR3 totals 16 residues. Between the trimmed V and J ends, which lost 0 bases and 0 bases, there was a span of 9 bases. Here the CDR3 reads CASSLSMGGSNQPQHF. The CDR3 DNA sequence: TGTGCCAGCAGTTTATCGATGGGGGGTAGCAATCAGCCCCAGCATTTT.

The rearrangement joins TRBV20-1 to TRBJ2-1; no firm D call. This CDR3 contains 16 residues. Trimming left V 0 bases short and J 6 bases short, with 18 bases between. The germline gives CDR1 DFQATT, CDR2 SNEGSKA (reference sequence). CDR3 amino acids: CSARDGVALYSNEQFF. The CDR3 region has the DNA TGCAGTGCTAGAGATGGAGTAGCCCTATACTCCAATGAGCAGTTCTTC.

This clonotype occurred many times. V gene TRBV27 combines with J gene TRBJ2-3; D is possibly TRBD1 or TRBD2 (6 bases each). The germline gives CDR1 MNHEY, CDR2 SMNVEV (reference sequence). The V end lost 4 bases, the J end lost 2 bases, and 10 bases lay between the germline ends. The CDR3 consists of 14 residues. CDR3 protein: CASSWGDNTDTQYF. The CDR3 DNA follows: TGTGCCAGCAGTTGGGGGGACAACACAGATACGCAGTATTTT.

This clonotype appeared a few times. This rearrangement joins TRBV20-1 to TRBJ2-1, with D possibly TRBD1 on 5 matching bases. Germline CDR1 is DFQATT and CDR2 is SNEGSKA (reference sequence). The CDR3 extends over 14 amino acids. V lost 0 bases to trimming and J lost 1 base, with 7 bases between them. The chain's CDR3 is CSARDRDSYNEQFF. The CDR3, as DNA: TGCAGTGCTAGAGACAGGGATTCCTACAATGAGCAGTTCTTC.

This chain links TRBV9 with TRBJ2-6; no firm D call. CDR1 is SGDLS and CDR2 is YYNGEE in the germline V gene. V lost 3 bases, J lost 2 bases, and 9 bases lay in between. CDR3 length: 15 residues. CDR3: CASSGKYTGANVLTF. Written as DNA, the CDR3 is TGTGCCAGCAGCGGGAAGTATACTGGGGCCAACGTCCTGACTTTC.

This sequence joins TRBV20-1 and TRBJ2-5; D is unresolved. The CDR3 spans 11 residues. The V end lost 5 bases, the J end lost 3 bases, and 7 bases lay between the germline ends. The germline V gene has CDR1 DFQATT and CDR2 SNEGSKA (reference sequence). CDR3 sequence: CSAWTEETQYF. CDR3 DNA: TGCAGTGCTTGGACCGAAGAGACCCAGTACTTC.

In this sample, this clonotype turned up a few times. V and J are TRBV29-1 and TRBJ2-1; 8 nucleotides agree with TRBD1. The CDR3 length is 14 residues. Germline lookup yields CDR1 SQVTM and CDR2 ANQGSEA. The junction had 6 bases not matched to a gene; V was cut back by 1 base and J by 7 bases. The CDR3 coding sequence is TGCAGCGTTGAAGCCAGGGGGCTTAATAATGAGCAGTTCTTC. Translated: CSVEARGLNNEQFF.

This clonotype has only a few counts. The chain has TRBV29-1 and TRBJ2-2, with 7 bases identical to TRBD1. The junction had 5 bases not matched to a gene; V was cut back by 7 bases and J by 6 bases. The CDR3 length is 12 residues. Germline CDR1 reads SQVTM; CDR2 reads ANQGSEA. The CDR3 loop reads CSALTGSGELFF. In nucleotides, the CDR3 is TGCAGCGCTTTGACAGGGTCCGGGGAGCTGTTTTTT.

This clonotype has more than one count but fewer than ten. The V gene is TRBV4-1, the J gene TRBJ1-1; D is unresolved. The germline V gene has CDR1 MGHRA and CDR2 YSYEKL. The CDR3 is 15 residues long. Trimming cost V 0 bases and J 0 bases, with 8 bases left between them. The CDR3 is CASSQEGRLNTEAFF. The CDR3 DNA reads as TGCGCCAGCAGCCAAGAAGGCAGATTGAACACTGAAGCTTTCTTT.

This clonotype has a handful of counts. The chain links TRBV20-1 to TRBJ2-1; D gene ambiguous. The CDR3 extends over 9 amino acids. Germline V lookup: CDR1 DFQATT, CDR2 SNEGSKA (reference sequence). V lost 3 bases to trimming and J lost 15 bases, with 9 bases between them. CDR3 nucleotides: TGCAGTGCTAGCGGAAACCCGTTCTTC. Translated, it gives CSASGNPFF.

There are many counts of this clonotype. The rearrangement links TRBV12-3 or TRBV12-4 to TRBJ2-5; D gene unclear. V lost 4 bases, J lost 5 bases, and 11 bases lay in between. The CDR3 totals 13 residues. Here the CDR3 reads CASSSPGEETQYF. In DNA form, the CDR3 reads TGTGCCAGCAGTTCCCCTGGAGAGGAGACCCAGTACTTC.

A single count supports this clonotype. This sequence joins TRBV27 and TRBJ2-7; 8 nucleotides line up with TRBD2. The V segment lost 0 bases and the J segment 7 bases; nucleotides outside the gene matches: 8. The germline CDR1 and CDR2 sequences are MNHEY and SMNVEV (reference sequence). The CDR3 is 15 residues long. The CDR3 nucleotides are TGTGCCAGCAGTTTATCTAGCGGGGAACGGGGAGAGCAGTACTTC. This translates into CASSLSSGERGEQYF.

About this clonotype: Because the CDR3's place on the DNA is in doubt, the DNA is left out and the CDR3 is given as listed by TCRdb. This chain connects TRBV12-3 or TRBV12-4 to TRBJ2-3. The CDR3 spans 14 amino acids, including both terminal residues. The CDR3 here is CASSFVAAGTPKYF.

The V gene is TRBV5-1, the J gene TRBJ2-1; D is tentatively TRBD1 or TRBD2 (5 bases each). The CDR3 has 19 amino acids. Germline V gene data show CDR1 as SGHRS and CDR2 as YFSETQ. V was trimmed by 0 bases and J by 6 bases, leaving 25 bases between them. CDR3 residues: CASSLAQDSSLRGPNEQFF. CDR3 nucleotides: TGCGCCAGCAGCTTGGCCCAGGACTCCTCCCTACGGGGACCCAATGAGCAGTTCTTC.